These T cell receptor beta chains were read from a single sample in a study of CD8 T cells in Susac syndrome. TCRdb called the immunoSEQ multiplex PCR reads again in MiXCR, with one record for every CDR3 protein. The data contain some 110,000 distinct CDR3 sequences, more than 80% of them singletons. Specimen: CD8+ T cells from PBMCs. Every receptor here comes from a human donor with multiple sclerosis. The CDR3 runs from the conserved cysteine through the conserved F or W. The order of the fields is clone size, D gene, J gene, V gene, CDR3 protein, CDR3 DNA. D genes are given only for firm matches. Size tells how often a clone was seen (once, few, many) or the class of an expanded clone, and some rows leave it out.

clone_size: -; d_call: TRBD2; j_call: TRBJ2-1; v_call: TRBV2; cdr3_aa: CASSEWVGGLAGNEQFF; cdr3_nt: TGTGCCAGCAGTGAATGGGTAGGGGGACTAGCGGGAAATGAGCAGTTCTTC
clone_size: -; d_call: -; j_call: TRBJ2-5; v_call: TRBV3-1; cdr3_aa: CASSQDPPVGETQYF; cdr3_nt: TGTGCCAGCAGCCAAGACCCCCCGGTTGGGGAGACCCAGTACTTC
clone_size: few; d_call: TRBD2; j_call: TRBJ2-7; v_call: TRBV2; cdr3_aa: CASSESSGGSYEQYF; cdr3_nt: TGTGCCAGCAGTGAGTCTAGCGGGGGGTCCTACGAGCAGTACTTC
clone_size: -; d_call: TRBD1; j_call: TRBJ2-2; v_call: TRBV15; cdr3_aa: CATSRDKGQGGGELFF; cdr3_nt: TGTGCCACCAGCAGAGATAAAGGACAGGGGGGCGGGGAGCTGTTTTTT
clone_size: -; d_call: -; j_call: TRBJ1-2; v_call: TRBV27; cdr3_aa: CASSLYPGAGYTF; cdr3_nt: TGTGCCAGCAGTTTATACCCCGGCGCCGGCTACACCTTC
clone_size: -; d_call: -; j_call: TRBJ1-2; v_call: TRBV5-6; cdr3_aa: CASSSGRRSNYGYTF; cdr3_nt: TGTGCCAGCAGCTCTGGACGACGGTCTAACTATGGCTACACCTTC
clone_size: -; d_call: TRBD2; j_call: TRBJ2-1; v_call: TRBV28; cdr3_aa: CASSSLRRGGYNEQFF; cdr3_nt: TGTGCCAGCAGTTCCCTCCGGCGGGGGGGCTACAATGAGCAGTTCTTC
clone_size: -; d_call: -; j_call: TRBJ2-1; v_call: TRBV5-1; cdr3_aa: CASSLTRTTEQFF; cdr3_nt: TGCGCCAGCAGCTTGACCCGGACTACTGAGCAGTTCTTC
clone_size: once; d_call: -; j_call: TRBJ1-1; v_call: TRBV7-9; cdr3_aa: CASSFQDTEAFF; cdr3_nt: TGTGCCAGCAGCTTCCAGGACACTGAAGCTTTCTTT
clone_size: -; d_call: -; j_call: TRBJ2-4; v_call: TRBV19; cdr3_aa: CASSIGGGYAKNIQYF; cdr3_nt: TGTGCCAGTAGTATAGGAGGGGGTTACGCCAAAAACATTCAGTACTTC
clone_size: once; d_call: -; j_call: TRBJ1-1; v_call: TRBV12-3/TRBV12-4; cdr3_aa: CASSLGRVAEAFF; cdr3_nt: TGTGCCAGCAGTTTGGGTAGGGTGGCTGAAGCTTTCTTT
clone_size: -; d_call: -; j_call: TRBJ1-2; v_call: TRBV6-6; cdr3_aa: CASSYSAGGNYGYTF; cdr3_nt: TGTGCCAGCAGTTACTCCGCGGGGGGGAACTATGGCTACACCTTC
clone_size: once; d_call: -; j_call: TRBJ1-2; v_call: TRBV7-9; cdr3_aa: CASSSPGRDYGYTF; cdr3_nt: TGTGCCAGCAGCTCCCCAGGACGGGACTATGGCTACACCTTC
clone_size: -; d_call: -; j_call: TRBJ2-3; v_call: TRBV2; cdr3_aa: CASSEAARGDTQYF; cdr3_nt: TGTGCCAGCAGTGAAGCGGCTAGAGGAGATACGCAGTATTTT
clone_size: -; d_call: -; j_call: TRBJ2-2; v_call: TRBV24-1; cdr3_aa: CATSDFSQKDTGELFF; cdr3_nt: TGTGCCACCAGTGATTTTTCACAGAAAGACACCGGGGAGCTGTTTTTT
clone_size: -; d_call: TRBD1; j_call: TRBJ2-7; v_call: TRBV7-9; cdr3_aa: CASSSRTGGPYEQYF; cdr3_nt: TGTGCCAGCAGCTCCCGGACAGGGGGCCCCTACGAGCAGTACTTC
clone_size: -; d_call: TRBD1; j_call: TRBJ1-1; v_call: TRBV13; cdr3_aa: CASSLDRGSNTEAFF; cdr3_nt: TGTGCCAGCAGCCTAGACAGGGGCTCGAACACTGAAGCTTTCTTT
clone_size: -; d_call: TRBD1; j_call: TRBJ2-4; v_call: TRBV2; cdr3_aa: CASRPDRGPKNIQYF; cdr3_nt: TGTGCCAGCAGGCCGGACAGGGGGCCAAAAAACATTCAGTACTTC
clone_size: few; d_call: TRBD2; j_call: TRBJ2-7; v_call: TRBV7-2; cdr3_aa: CASSPIAGSYEQYF; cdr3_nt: TGTGCCAGCAGCCCCATAGCGGGCTCCTACGAGCAGTACTTC
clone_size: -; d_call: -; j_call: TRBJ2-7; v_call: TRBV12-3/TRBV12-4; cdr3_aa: CASSLNPTGLYEQYF; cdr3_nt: TGTGCCAGCAGTTTAAACCCCACAGGGCTCTACGAGCAGTACTTC
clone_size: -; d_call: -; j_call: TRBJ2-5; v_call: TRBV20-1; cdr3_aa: CSARGSGAQETQYF; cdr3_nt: TGCAGTGCTAGAGGGTCCGGGGCTCAAGAGACCCAGTACTTC
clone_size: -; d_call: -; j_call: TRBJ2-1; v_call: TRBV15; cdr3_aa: CATSPGRGDEQFF; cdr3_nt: TGTGCCACCAGTCCGGGAAGGGGCGATGAGCAGTTCTTC
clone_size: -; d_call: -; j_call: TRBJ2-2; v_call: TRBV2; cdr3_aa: CASNSYTGELFF; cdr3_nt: TGTGCCAGCAACAGCTACACCGGGGAGCTGTTTTTT
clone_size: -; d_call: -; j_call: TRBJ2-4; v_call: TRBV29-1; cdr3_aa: CSVELVWAKNIQYF; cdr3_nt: TGCAGCGTTGAACTGGTTTGGGCCAAAAACATTCAGTACTTC
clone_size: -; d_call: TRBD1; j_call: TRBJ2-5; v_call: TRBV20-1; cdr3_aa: CSARTAGGILETQYF; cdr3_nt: TGCAGTGCTAGAACGGCAGGGGGTATTCTCGAGACCCAGTACTTC
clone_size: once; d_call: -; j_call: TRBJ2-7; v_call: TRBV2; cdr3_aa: CASRDYYEQYF; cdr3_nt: TGTGCCAGCAGGGACTACTACGAGCAGTACTTC
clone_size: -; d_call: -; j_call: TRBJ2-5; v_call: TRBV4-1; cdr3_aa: CASSQGLGGETQYF; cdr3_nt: TGCGCCAGCAGCCAAGGCCTAGGGGGGGAGACCCAGTACTTC
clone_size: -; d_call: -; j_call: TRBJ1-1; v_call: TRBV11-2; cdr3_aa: CASSYRETGNTEAFF; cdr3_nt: TGTGCCAGCAGTTACCGAGAGACAGGGAACACTGAAGCTTTCTTT
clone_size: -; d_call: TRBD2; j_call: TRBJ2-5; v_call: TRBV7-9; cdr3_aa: CASSLMGLGIKAQYF; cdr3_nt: TGTGCCAGCAGCTTAATGGGACTAGGGATTAAGGCCCAGTACTTC
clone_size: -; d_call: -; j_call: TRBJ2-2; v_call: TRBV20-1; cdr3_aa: CSARDWAAALGTGELFF; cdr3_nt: TGCAGTGCTAGAGATTGGGCGGCAGCCCTGGGGACCGGGGAGCTGTTTTTT
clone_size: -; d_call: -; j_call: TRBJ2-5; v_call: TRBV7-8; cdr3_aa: CASSLAPFQETQYF; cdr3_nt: TGTGCCAGCAGCTTAGCGCCCTTCCAAGAGACCCAGTACTTC
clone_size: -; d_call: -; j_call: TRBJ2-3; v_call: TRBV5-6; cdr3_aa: CASSLALTQYF; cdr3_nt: TGTGCCAGCAGCTTGGCCCTTACGCAGTATTTT
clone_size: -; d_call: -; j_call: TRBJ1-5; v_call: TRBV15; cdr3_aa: CATSRDRANNQPQHF; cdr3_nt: TGTGCCACCAGCAGAGATCGAGCCAACAATCAGCCCCAGCATTTT
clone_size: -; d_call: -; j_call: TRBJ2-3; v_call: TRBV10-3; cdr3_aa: CAITASAPSTDTQYF; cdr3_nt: TGTGCCATCACGGCATCCGCTCCTAGCACAGATACGCAGTATTTT
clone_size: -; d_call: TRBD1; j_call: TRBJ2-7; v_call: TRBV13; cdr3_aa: CASSPDRGDEQYF; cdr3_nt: TGTGCCAGCAGCCCGGACAGGGGGGACGAGCAGTACTTC
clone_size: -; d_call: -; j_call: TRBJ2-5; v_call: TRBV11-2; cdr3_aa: CASIPGGAGTQYF; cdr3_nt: TGTGCCAGCATCCCGGGCGGGGCGGGGACCCAGTACTTC
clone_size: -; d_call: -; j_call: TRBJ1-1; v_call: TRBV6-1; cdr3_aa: CASRAPGQNTEAFF; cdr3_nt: TGTGCCAGCAGGGCCCCCGGACAGAACACTGAAGCTTTCTTT
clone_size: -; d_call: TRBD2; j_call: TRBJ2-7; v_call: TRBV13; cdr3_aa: CASSSRGLAGGKSYEQYF; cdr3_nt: TGTGCCAGCAGCTCCCGGGGACTAGCGGGGGGGAAATCCTACGAGCAGTACTTC
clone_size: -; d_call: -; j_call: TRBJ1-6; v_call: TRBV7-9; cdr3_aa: CASSLAGTNSPLHF; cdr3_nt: TGTGCCAGCAGCTTAGCAGGGACTAATTCACCCCTCCACTTT
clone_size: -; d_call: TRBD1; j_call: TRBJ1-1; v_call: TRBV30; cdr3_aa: CAWSAVTGVYAFF; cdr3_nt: TGTGCCTGGAGTGCTGTTACAGGGGTCTATGCTTTCTTT
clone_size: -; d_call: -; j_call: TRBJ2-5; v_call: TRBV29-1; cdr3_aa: CSALRPTEETQYF; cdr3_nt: TGCAGCGCCCTCAGACCAACGGAAGAGACCCAGTACTTC
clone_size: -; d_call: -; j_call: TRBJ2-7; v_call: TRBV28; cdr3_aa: CASSLSGTSYEQYF; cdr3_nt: TGTGCCAGCAGTTTATCGGGGACATCCTACGAGCAGTACTTC
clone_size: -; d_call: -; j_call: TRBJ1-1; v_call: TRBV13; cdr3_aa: CASSLGGILNTEAFF; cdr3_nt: TGTGCCAGCAGCTTAGGCGGGATACTGAACACTGAAGCTTTCTTT
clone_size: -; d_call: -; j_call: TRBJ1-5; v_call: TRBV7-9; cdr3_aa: CASSFSGAGKPQHF; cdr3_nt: TGTGCCAGCAGCTTCTCAGGGGCGGGAAAGCCCCAGCATTTT
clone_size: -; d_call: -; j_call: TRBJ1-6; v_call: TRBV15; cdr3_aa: CATSRAGPSSYNSPLHF; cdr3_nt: TGTGCCACCAGCAGGGCAGGTCCTAGCTCCTATAATTCACCCCTCCACTTT
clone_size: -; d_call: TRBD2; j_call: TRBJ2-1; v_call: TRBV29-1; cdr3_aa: CSVLGLAGSYNEQFF; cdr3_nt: TGCAGCGTTCTTGGGCTAGCGGGCTCCTACAATGAGCAGTTCTTC
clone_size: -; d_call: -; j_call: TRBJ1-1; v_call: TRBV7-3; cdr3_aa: CASSATDSRLEAFF; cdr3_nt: TGTGCCAGCAGCGCCACGGACAGCCGCCTGGAAGCTTTCTTT
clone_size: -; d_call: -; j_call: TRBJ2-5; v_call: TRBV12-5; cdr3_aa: CASGHDNLGPLKQETQYF; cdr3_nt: TGTGCTAGTGGCCACGACAACCTAGGCCCTCTTAAGCAAGAGACCCAGTACTTC
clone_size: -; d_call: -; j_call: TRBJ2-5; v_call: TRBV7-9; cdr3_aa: CASSLVAGRETQYF; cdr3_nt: TGTGCCAGCAGCTTAGTTGCGGGACGAGAGACCCAGTACTTC
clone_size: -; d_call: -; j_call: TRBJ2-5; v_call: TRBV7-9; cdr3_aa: CASSPTEDQETQYF; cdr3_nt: TGTGCCAGCAGCCCGACTGAGGACCAAGAGACCCAGTACTTC
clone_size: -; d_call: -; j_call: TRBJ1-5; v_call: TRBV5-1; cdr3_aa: CASSPGYSNQPQHF; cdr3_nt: TGCGCCAGCAGTCCTGGGTATAGCAATCAGCCCCAGCATTTT
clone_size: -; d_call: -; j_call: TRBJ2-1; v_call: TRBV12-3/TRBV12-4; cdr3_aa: CASGDGVLNEQFF; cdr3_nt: TGTGCCAGCGGGGACGGGGTCCTCAATGAGCAGTTCTTC